A selection of T cell receptor beta chains follows, all from one sample in a study of blood T cell repertoires in COVID-19. Here immunoSEQ multiplex PCR was the method, and the copy in TCRdb shows in-frame clones only, minus some. Among around 60,000 clones, around four fifths were seen once, and the ten largest hold under 6%. The sample consisted of peripheral blood. The receptors shown here come from a man aged 70 or older with acute or convalescent COVID-19. Both conserved end residues are part of each CDR3. The D gene is left open where the match is weak. Size tells how often a clone was seen (once, few, many) or the class of an expanded clone, and some rows leave it out.

clone size	D gene	V gene	J gene	CDR3 DNA	CDR3 protein
-	TRBD2	TRBV3-1/TRBV3-2	TRBJ2-7	TGTGCCAGCAGCTTCAGGACTAGCGGGTACTACGAGCAGTACTTC	CASSFRTSGYYEQYF
-	-	TRBV12-3/TRBV12-4	TRBJ1-4	TGTGCCAGCAGTTTAAATCGGGAAAAACTGTTTTTT	CASSLNREKLFF
-	-	TRBV7-3	TRBJ2-1	TGTGCCAGCAGCCCCAGCTCCTACAATGAGCAGTTCTTC	CASSPSSYNEQFF
-	-	TRBV4-2	TRBJ2-2	TGTGCCAGCAGCCAGGCTGGGGACTGGACGAACACCGGGGAGCTGTTTTTT	CASSQAGDWTNTGELFF
-	TRBD1	TRBV7-7	TRBJ2-5	TGTGCTAGCAGCCCAGGACAGGTACAAGAGACCCAGTACTTC	CASSPGQVQETQYF
-	-	TRBV7-8	TRBJ1-5	TGTGCCAGCAGCTTACAGGGGCTCCAGCATTTT	CASSLQGLQHF
-	-	TRBV18	TRBJ1-1	TGTGCCAGCTCACCCACCCCTGACGAGGTCACTGAAGCTTTCTTT	CASSPTPDEVTEAFF
few	TRBD1	TRBV19	TRBJ1-2	TGTGCCAGTAGTACCCGGGACAGGGGCAACTATGGCTACACCTTC	CASSTRDRGNYGYTF
-	TRBD1	TRBV7-9	TRBJ1-4	TGTGCCAGCAGCACGAGGACAGGTCAAGAAAAACTGTTTTTT	CASSTRTGQEKLFF
-	-	TRBV11-2	TRBJ1-2	TGTGCCAGCAGCTCGGGGGGGATCGGTGGCTATGGCTACACCTTC	CASSSGGIGGYGYTF
-	-	TRBV11-2	TRBJ2-1	TGTGCCAGCAGCTTAGTACAGTCCTACAATGAGCAGTTCTTC	CASSLVQSYNEQFF
once	TRBD2	TRBV5-4	TRBJ2-2	TGTGCCAGCACCGGGACTAGCGGGGGGGAAAACACCGGGGAGCTGTTTTTT	CASTGTSGGENTGELFF
-	-	TRBV7-9	TRBJ2-2	TGTGCCAGCAGCCCACAGGAGATGGGGGAGCTGTTTTTT	CASSPQEMGELFF
-	-	TRBV6-5	TRBJ1-2	TGTGCCAGCAGTTACTCGAGGCAGACTAACTATGGCTACACCTTC	CASSYSRQTNYGYTF
-	-	TRBV5-5	TRBJ2-2	TGTGCCAGCAGCTACAGGGCGCCCGGGGAGCTGTTTTTT	CASSYRAPGELFF
-	TRBD2	TRBV27	TRBJ2-4	TGTGCCAGCAGCCCTCGTAGCGGGGGGCTAGCCAAAAACATTCAGTACTTC	CASSPRSGGLAKNIQYF
-	-	TRBV18	TRBJ1-2	TGTGCCAGCTCACCGACAGGCAAAGGCTACACCTTC	CASSPTGKGYTF
-	TRBD2	TRBV6-5	TRBJ2-1	TGTGCCAGCAGTTATTTCACTAGCGGGGCTCATAATGAGCAGTTCTTC	CASSYFTSGAHNEQFF
-	-	TRBV10-1	TRBJ1-1	TGCGCCAGCAGTGATATTGGACAAGTCATGAACACTGAAGCTTTCTTT	CASSDIGQVMNTEAFF
few	-	TRBV6-5	TRBJ2-7	TGTGCCAGCAGTACGAAACAGGGATTTGGCGAGCAGTACTTC	CASSTKQGFGEQYF
-	TRBD2	TRBV4-1	TRBJ2-5	TGCGCCAGCAGCCAAGGGGGGACTAGCGGGGCGCAAGAGACCCAGTACTTC	CASSQGGTSGAQETQYF
-	TRBD1	TRBV2	TRBJ1-1	TGTGCCAGCAGCCGGACAGGGGCGAACACTGAAGCTTTCTTT	CASSRTGANTEAFF
once	-	TRBV10-3	TRBJ2-5	TGTGCCATCAGCCGGACAGAGGGCGTGGAAGAGACCCAGTACTTC	CAISRTEGVEETQYF